This paragraph reports one T cell receptor (beta chain). The record originates from a study of blood T cell repertoires in COVID-19. Measured with immunoSEQ multiplex PCR; TCRdb has only the in-frame clones, and not every one. The data show 150,000 to 180,000 clones, around 78% seen once. The germline V gene encodes CDR1 LGHNT and CDR2 FRNRAP. This CDR3 is built from 16 residues. V gave up 0 bases and J gave up 9 bases; unmatched junction bases: 6. Input material: peripheral blood. V and J are TRBV12-5 and TRBJ2-1; 12 nucleotides match TRBD2. This receptor was obtained from an elderly man with acute or convalescent COVID-19. CDR3 in DNA: TGTGCTAGTGGTTTGGTACTTGCTAGCGGGGGGGCTGAGCAGTTCTTC. It translates to CASGLVLASGGAEQFF.